The subject of this entry is one T cell receptor (beta chain). The target antigen is unknown. These data belong to a study of immune cell composition in non-small cell lung cancer. Study context: Most cases were lung adenocarcinoma or squamous cell carcinoma. Study outcomes and limitations: 60% to 75% of squamous and approximately 31% of adenocarcinoma cases had tumour-associated clones >0.5%. Top 10 clone scores and clonality were higher in squamous than adenocarcinoma. It was not proven that tumour-reactive clones equal dominant tumour-associated clones.

Using immunoSEQ multiplex PCR, the repertoire was profiled, and TCRdb retains in-frame clones only, with some absent. The profile shows 2,500 to 3,500 clones, 75% of them singletons. This CDR3 is 16 amino acids long. The germline CDR1 and CDR2 sequences are SGHAT and FQDESV (reference sequence). The trim removed 5 bases at V and 6 bases at J, leaving 14 bases unmatched. This clonotype originated in a human donor with non-small cell lung cancer. What was sequenced was lung tumor tissue. The V and J genes are TRBV11-1 and TRBJ2-5, with 8 bases identical to TRBD1. CDR3 nucleotides: TGTGCCAGCAGCCCAGGGGGCGCGGACCGTGGACAGACCCAGTACTTC. Protein product: CASSPGGADRGQTQYF.